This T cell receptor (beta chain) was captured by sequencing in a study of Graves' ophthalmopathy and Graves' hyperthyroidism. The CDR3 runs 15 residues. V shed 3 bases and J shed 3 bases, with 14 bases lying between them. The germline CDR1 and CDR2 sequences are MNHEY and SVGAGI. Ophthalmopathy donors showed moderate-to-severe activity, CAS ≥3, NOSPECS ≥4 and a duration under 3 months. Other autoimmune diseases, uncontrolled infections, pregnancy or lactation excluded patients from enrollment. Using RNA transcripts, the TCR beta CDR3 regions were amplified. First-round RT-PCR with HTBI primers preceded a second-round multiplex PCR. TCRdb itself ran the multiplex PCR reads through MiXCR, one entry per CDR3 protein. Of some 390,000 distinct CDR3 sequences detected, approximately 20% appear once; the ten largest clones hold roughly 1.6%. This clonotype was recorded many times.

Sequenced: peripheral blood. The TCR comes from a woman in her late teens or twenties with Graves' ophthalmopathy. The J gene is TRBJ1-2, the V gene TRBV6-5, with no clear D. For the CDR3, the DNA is TGTGCCAGCAGTTATACGACACCTGTGTACTATGGCTACACCTTC. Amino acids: CASSYTTPVYYGYTF.